What follows are 9 T cell receptor beta chains derived from one specimen sequenced in a study of blood T cell repertoires in COVID-19 (dated by TCRdb to 2018 to 2021). Library construction relied on the immunoSEQ multiplex PCR assay. The clones in this table, taken by TCRdb from immuneACCESS, are in-frame only. Not every clone is retained; where verified, under half of the shortfall comes from an unresolved V gene, and the cause of the rest is unknown. Across this sample there are 250,000 to 400,000 clones, with 75% to 90% seen only once. The ten largest clones add up to roughly 2.8% of the sample. Source material: peripheral blood. These receptors all come from a woman aged 25 to 39 with COVID-19, enrolled during active disease.

The chain combines TRBV6-5 with TRBJ2-2; the match to TRBD1 covers 9 bases. The junction had 8 bases not matched to a gene; V was cut back by 4 bases and J by 5 bases. This CDR3 is 16 amino acids long. CDR1 and CDR2 (germline): MNHEY, SVGAGI. As DNA, the CDR3 is TGTGCCAGCAGTTTCCACAGGGGGCAAGTAACCGGGGAGCTGTTTTTT. Encoded protein: CASSFHRGQVTGELFF.

The chain uses TRBV28 and TRBJ1-1; perhaps TRBD1 as D (6 bases). V dropped 7 bases and J dropped 7 bases, with 19 bases sitting between them. The CDR3 spans 14 residues. Germline CDR1 is MDHEN and CDR2 is SYDVKM. The CDR3 bases are TGTGCCAGCACCTTGGACAGCTTAGGCCGTGAAGCTTTCTTT. It translates to CASTLDSLGREAFF.

This sequence joins TRBV5-6 and TRBJ2-7; TRBD2 matches at 10 bases. V lost 4 bases to trimming and J lost 3 bases; unmatched junction nucleotides: 4. This CDR3 has 14 amino acids. CDR1 and CDR2 (germline): SGHDT, YYEEEE. In nucleotides, the CDR3 is TGTGCCAGCAGCGTGGGGACTAGCGTCTACGAGCAGTACTTC. Protein: CASSVGTSVYEQYF.

The table lists this clone with a count of one. This chain connects TRBV5-1 to TRBJ1-1; 8 nucleotides match TRBD1. V dropped 0 bases and J dropped 1; count of bases not matched to a gene: 5. The length of the CDR3 is 16 residues. Per the germline V gene, CDR1 is SGHRS and CDR2 is YFSETQ. The CDR3 bases are TGCGCCAGCAGCTTGGGCCCCCAGGGGGCGAACACTGAAGCTTTCTTT. It is translated as CASSLGPQGANTEAFF.

This clone was observed a single time. This chain joins TRBV19 and TRBJ1-4; 7 positions match TRBD1. The V gene end was trimmed by 5 bases and the J gene end by 8 bases; junction bases not matched to a gene: 8. Germline V CDR1 and CDR2: LNHDA, SQIVND (reference sequence). CDR3 length: 14 amino acids. CDR3 sequence (DNA): TGTGCCAGTAGTCTCACAGGGGCGAGGGAAAAACTGTTTTTT. This sequence encodes CASSLTGAREKLFF. The full variable domain, in which reference TRBV19 and TRBJ1-4 provide the parts outside the CDR3, is DGGITQSPKYLFRKEGQNVTLSCEQNLNHDAMYWYRQDPGQGLRLIYYSQIVNDFQKGDIAEGYSVSREKKESFPLTVTSAQKNPTAFYLCASSLTGAREKLFFGSGTQLSVL.

The rearrangement links TRBV6-2 or TRBV6-3 to TRBJ2-3; D is possibly TRBD1 (6 bases). The length of the CDR3 is 17 residues. Looked up from germline, CDR1 is MNHEY and CDR2 is SVGEGT. V lost 4 bases, J lost 2 bases, and 19 bases lay in between. CDR3 sequence (DNA): TGTGCCAGCAGTTCACCCTACAGGGATAGCGACACAGATACGCAGTATTTT. This encodes CASSSPYRDSDTDTQYF.

This chain links TRBV28 with TRBJ2-2; a weak D match, TRBD1 (5 bases). Germline assignment: CDR1 MDHEN and CDR2 SYDVKM. The CDR3 is 15 amino acids. The V end lost 8 bases, the J end lost 6 bases, and 19 bases lay between the germline ends. The CDR3 DNA follows: TGTGCCAGCTTAAGAAGGGGTAATGGTGCCGGGGAGCTGTTTTTT. It encodes CASLRRGNGAGELFF. The entire variable domain, with the rest obtained from reference TRBV28 and TRBJ2-2, is as follows: DVKVTQSSRYLVKRTGEKVFLECVQDMDHENMFWYRQDPGLGLRLIYFSYDVKMKEKGDIPEGYSVSREKKERFSLILESASTNQTSMYLCASLRRGNGAGELFFGEGSRLTVL.

V and J are TRBV5-1 and TRBJ2-7; TRBD1 matches at 9 bases. The germline V gene has CDR1 SGHRS and CDR2 YFSETQ. This CDR3 comprises 15 residues. Losses at the gene ends were 0 bases for V and 6 bases for J; bases not matched to a gene: 7. CDR3 loop: CASSLAGTGRREQYF. The CDR3 DNA follows: TGCGCCAGCAGCTTGGCCGGGACAGGGCGTCGCGAGCAGTACTTC.

This chain joins TRBV15 and TRBJ2-1, with TRBD2 as a possible D gene (6 bases). The CDR3 length is 19 residues. CDR1 and CDR2 from the germline V gene are LNHNV and YYDKDF (reference sequence). The V end lost 2 bases, the J end lost 2 bases, and 22 bases lay between the germline ends. CDR3 nucleotides: TGTGCCACCAGCAGACCTCCCACTAGCCGCGGGCTTACCTACAATGAGCAGTTCTTC. Translating it yields CATSRPPTSRGLTYNEQFF.